Listed here are 13 T cell receptor beta chains from one sample, sequenced in a study of blood T cells in healthy people across ages. Then a second PCR, running roughly 7 to 11 cycles, was carried out with a sample-barcoded 5' primer and a J-beta primer mix. TCRdb reanalysed the 5' RACE reads using MiXCR and keeps one entry per CDR3 protein. This repertoire shows fewer than 2,000,000 distinct CDR3 sequences, approximately 39% found once; its top ten account for more than 20%. The material sequenced was blood. Source of these receptors: a human donor in good health.

The chain carries TRBV7-3 and TRBJ2-5; 7 nucleotides align to TRBD2. The ends lost 5 bases at V and 2 bases at J; junction bases unmatched: 11. This CDR3 is 16 amino acids long. Germline V gene lookup returns CDR1 SGHTA and CDR2 FQGTGA. CDR3 sequence (DNA): TGTGCCAGCAGCGAAATGGGAGCGGGGCCTCAAGAGACCCAGTACTTC. Amino acid sequence: CASSEMGAGPQETQYF.

A few counts support this clonotype. V usage is TRBV6-5 and J usage is TRBJ2-5; TRBD1 aligns across 7 bases. This CDR3 comprises 15 residues. J was trimmed by 8 bases and V by 0 bases; bases with no gene match: 9. The germline CDR1 and CDR2 sequences are MNHEY and SVGAGI. The CDR3 DNA follows: TGTGCCAGCAGTTACTCCGGGACAGCCGCGGGTACCCAGTACTTC. Translated, it gives CASSYSGTAAGTQYF.

This clonotype came up a few times. This chain joins TRBV4-3 and TRBJ2-6; no definite D call. CDR1 and CDR2 from the germline V gene are LGHNA and YSLEER. CDR3 length: 17 residues. V lost 2 bases to trimming and J lost 0 bases, with 11 bases between them. This CDR3 reads CASSQRPRSSGANVLTF. CDR3 coding DNA: TGCGCCAGCAGCCAAAGACCCCGGAGCTCTGGGGCCAACGTCCTGACTTTC.

This clonotype was seen more than once but under ten times. The V and J genes are TRBV4-3 and TRBJ2-7; TRBD2 matches 8 bases. The CDR3 contains 15 residues. After removal of 1 base from V and 2 bases from J, the junction contained 4 bases not matched to a gene. Per germline, CDR1 LGHNA and CDR2 YSLEER. CDR3 sequence (DNA): TGCGCCAGCAGCCAAGGGAGACTAGCGCCCTACGAGCAGTACTTC. This encodes CASSQGRLAPYEQYF.

The V call is TRBV12-3 or TRBV12-4, the J call TRBJ2-1; 7 bases map to TRBD2. The CDR3 contains 10 residues. The CDR3 loop is CASRGEEQFF. The DNA for the CDR3 is TGTGCTAGTCGGGGGGAAGAGCAGTTCTTC.

This clonotype came up many times. J is TRBJ1-2 and V is TRBV20-1; the D is unclear. The CDR3 is made up of 12 amino acids. CDR1 is DFQATT and CDR2 is SNEGSKA in the germline V gene (reference sequence). V was pared by 3 bases and J by 3 bases, with 8 bases between. This chain's CDR3 is CSASGLDYGYTF. The CDR3 bases are TGCAGTGCTAGTGGTCTGGACTATGGCTACACCTTC.

This clonotype has only a few counts. The V and J genes are TRBV7-6 and TRBJ2-6, with TRBD1 matching over 10 bases. The CDR3 runs to 20 residues. With V trimmed by 0 bases and J by 2 bases, 10 bases remained unmatched. Germline CDR1 is SGHVS and CDR2 is FNYEAQ. Here the CDR3 DNA reads TGTGCCAGCAGCTTAGCGGCAACGGGACAGGGGATCCCTGGGGCCAACGTCCTGACTTTC. This translates into CASSLAATGQGIPGANVLTF.

The chain employs TRBV5-1 and TRBJ2-1; D ambiguous. Germline V gene sequence: CDR1 SGHRS, CDR2 YFSETQ. Trimming removed 3 bases at V and 0 bases at J, with 10 bases between. The CDR3 sequence is 15 residues long. CDR3 amino acids: CASSSRKGSYNEQFF. The DNA for the CDR3 is TGCGCCAGCAGCTCCCGTAAGGGCTCCTACAATGAGCAGTTCTTC.

This sequence joins TRBV20-1 and TRBJ1-5; D is uncertain. V was clipped by 1 base and J by 0 bases, with 7 bases between them. This CDR3 spans 14 amino acids. Per germline, CDR1 DFQATT and CDR2 SNEGSKA (reference sequence). CDR3 in DNA: TGCAGTGCTAGAGGCGTTCTTAGCAATCAGCCCCAGCATTTT. It translates to CSARGVLSNQPQHF.

The V gene is TRBV7-2, the J gene TRBJ2-4; 9 bases match TRBD2. The CDR3 runs 18 residues. Germline V gene data show CDR1 as SGHTA and CDR2 as FQGNSA. The trim removed 4 bases at V and 13 bases at J, leaving 23 bases unmatched. CDR3 bases: TGTGCCAGCAGCTCCATCCCGGGCGGGGGGGCGGTAGGAAGCATGCAGTACTTC. Its translation is CASSSIPGGGAVGSMQYF.

This clonotype was seen only a few times. The chain is built from TRBV27 and TRBJ2-6; possibly TRBD1 for D (5 bases). V lost 2 bases to trimming and J lost 5 bases, with 7 bases between them. The CDR3 consists of 14 residues. Per germline, CDR1 MNHEY and CDR2 SMNVEV (reference sequence). CDR3 sequence: CASSLQGRANVLTF. The CDR3 DNA is TGTGCCAGCAGTTTACAGGGCAGGGCCAACGTCCTGACTTTC.

This clonotype has only a few counts. The junction departs from the called germline gene at one end, perhaps through a read error. The chain couples TRBV4-3 to TRBJ2-3, with D maybe TRBD2 (5 bases). This CDR3 contains 14 residues. The germline gives CDR1 LGHNA, CDR2 YSLEER. The DNA for the CDR3 is TGCGCCAGCAGCCAAAGCGGCACCACAGCTACGCAGTATTTT. Translated, it gives CASSQSGTTATQYF.

This clonotype was found a few times. With a much larger clone just one base away, this may be a read error. V gene TRBV28 combines with J gene TRBJ2-1, with unresolved D. This CDR3 is built from 13 residues. V lost 3 bases and J 10 bases, leaving 13 bases between the germline ends. Germline assignment: CDR1 MDHEN and CDR2 SYDVKM. In DNA, the CDR3 is TGTGCCAGCAGTTTTCCAGAACGCTACGAGCAGTTCTTC. It is translated as CASSFPERYEQFF.